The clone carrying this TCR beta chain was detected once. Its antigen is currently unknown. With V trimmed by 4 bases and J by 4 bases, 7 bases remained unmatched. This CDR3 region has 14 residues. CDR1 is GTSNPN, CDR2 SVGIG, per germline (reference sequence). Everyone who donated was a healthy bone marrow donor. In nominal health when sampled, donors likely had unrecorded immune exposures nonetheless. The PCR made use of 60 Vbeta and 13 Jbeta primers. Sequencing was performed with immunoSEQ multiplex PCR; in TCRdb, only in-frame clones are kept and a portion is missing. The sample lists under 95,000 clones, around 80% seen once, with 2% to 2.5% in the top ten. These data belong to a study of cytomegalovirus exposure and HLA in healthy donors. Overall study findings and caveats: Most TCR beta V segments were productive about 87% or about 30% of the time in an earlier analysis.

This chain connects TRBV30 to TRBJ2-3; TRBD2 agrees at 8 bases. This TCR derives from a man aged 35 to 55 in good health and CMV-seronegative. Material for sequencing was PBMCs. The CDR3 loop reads CAWTPSGSADTQYF. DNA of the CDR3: TGTGCCTGGACCCCCAGCGGGAGCGCAGATACGCAGTATTTT.